This entry concerns a single T cell receptor (beta chain). It was with 60 Vbeta and 13 Jbeta primers that the PCR ran. Clones were read by immunoSEQ multiplex PCR, and TCRdb kept only the in-frame ones, dropping some. This table has approximately 180,000 clones, roughly four fifths appearing once. This entry is derived from a study of cytomegalovirus exposure and HLA in healthy donors. The CDR3 extends over 15 amino acids. Germline CDR1 reads SGHRS; CDR2 reads YFSETQ. V was pared by 0 bases and J by 5 bases, with 2 bases of the junction left unmatched. This TCR came from a man aged 18-30 years in good health and CMV-seronegative. Sample: PBMCs. The rearrangement joins TRBV5-1 to TRBJ1-6; 7 bases align to TRBD1. The CDR3 DNA is TGCGCCAGCAGCTTGGAGGGGGCGGATAATTCACCCCTCCACTTT. Its translation is CASSLEGADNSPLHF.